This TCR beta chain derives from a study of control samples from healthy donors and cancer patients. The CDR3 length is 19 residues. Profiling relied on immunoSEQ multiplex PCR, and the TCRdb table lists in-frame clones only, not all of them. The sample contains approximately 100,000 clones, 90% of which appear only once. The chain joins TRBV21-1 to TRBJ1-5; the table calls TRBD1, which could not be checked here. TRBV21-1 is a recognized pseudogene. This clonotype was obtained from a human donor in good health. The donor label of this sample is uncertain. The sequencing sample was made of blood. The CDR3 DNA is TGTGCCAGCAGCAAAGACCATCAAAAGAACAGGGAAAGCAATCAGCCCCAGCATTTT. Residues: CASSKDHQKNRESNQPQHF.